Listed below are T cell receptor beta chains from one sample, sequenced in a study of cytotoxic CD8 clonotypes in ibrutinib-treated CLL. Some clones are missing from TCRdb's copy, which holds only in-frame ones; the method was immunoSEQ multiplex PCR. The sample consists of over 95,000 clones, 50% to 65% of them appearing once. The material sequenced was PBMCs, taken after 24 months of ibrutinib treatment. These receptors came from a human donor with chronic lymphocytic leukemia. Each CDR3 is given with its conserved first and last residue. Fields, in order: clone size, D gene, V gene, J gene, CDR3 DNA, CDR3 protein. D genes are given only for firm matches. Not all rows give a size; the values are once, few, many and, for expanded clones, a class.

.	.	TRBV30	TRBJ1-4	TGTGCCTGGAGACTCCAGGAGGGGGAAAAACTGTTTTTT	CAWRLQEGEKLFF
few	TRBD1	TRBV5-6	TRBJ1-5	TGTGCCAGCAGCCCTGGGACAGGGCGAGGCAATCAGCCCCAGCATTTT	CASSPGTGRGNQPQHF
.	.	TRBV30	TRBJ2-5	TGTGCCTGGATCGTCGGCGGGCAAGAGACCCAGTACTTC	CAWIVGGQETQYF
.	.	TRBV6-5	TRBJ1-6	TGTGCCAGCAGTCGAGCCGGGCCCACTAATTCACCCCTCCACTTT	CASSRAGPTNSPLHF
many	TRBD2	TRBV12-5	TRBJ2-7	TGTGCTAGTGCAAGGGGAGGGATTTCGTTGGAGCAGTACTTC	CASARGGISLEQYF
few	.	TRBV7-3	TRBJ2-3	TGTGCCAGCAGCCCGGACCCCACAGATACGCAGTATTTT	CASSPDPTDTQYF
.	.	TRBV6-1	TRBJ2-5	TGTGCCAGCAACCTCCCGGTGGGGGACGGAGAGACCCAGTACTTC	CASNLPVGDGETQYF
few	.	TRBV29-1	TRBJ2-1	TGCAGCGGGCGACAGTACAATGAGCAGTTCTTC	CSGRQYNEQFF
once	TRBD1	TRBV6-5	TRBJ1-1	TGTGCCAGCAGTAAGCTACAGGGGATTAACACTGAAGCTTTCTTT	CASSKLQGINTEAFF
.	.	TRBV2	TRBJ2-7	TGTGCCAGCAGAGAGACTAGTGTGGGCTACGAGCAGTACTTC	CASRETSVGYEQYF
.	TRBD1	TRBV6-5	TRBJ1-1	TGTGCCAGCAGTTACTATGGGACAGGGGGGAGCACTGAAGCTTTCTTT	CASSYYGTGGSTEAFF
.	.	TRBV27	TRBJ2-5	TGTGCCAGCAGCTCCATATCTCAAGAGACCCAGTACTTC	CASSSISQETQYF
.	.	TRBV5-8	TRBJ2-7	TGTGCCAGCATGGTTGAGTCACACAATACTTCCTACGAGCAGTACTTC	CASMVESHNTSYEQYF
.	.	TRBV13	TRBJ2-1	TGTGCCAGCAGCTTAGCCGGGAGCAATGAGCAGTTCTTC	CASSLAGSNEQFF
few	.	TRBV28	TRBJ2-6	TGTGCCAGCAGAGGTCCTGGGGCCAACGTCCTGACTTTC	CASRGPGANVLTF
once	TRBD2	TRBV30	TRBJ2-5	TGTGCCTGCCGGACTAGCGGGGGTCGGGGAGAGACCCAGTACTTC	CACRTSGGRGETQYF
few	.	TRBV7-6	TRBJ1-3	TGTGCCAGCAGCTTACTGGGGGGGTCCTCTGGAAACACCATATATTTT	CASSLLGGSSGNTIYF
few	.	TRBV15	TRBJ2-5	TGTGCCACCAGCAGACAAAAAGAGACCCAGTACTTC	CATSRQKETQYF
.	.	TRBV15	TRBJ2-2	TGTGCCACCAAGGTTCCCCCCGCCGGGGAGCTGTTTTTT	CATKVPPAGELFF
few	.	TRBV6-4	TRBJ2-1	TGTGCCAGCAGTGAAGGTCGTCGGGATGAGCAGTTCTTC	CASSEGRRDEQFF
.	.	TRBV10-3	TRBJ2-3	TGTGCCATCAGTGACCCTGGGCAGTCGGGCACAGATACGCAGTATTTT	CAISDPGQSGTDTQYF
.	.	TRBV7-2	TRBJ2-2	TGTGCCAGCACCCACCGGGGAATGGTTCCCGGGGAGCTGTTTTTT	CASTHRGMVPGELFF
few	.	TRBV7-2	TRBJ2-1	TGTGCCAGCAGTTATGATGTGGCTTCCCTGCGGAATGAGCAGTTCTTC	CASSYDVASLRNEQFF
.	.	TRBV11-3	TRBJ2-5	TGTGCCAGCAGCTTACTAGCCTCCCAAGAGACCCAGTACTTC	CASSLLASQETQYF
.	.	TRBV29-1	TRBJ1-1	TGCAGCGTTTCGCAGGGCCCTGAAGCTTTCTTT	CSVSQGPEAFF
.	.	TRBV11-3	TRBJ2-3	TGTGCCAGCAGCCCCCCGGGGGCAGATACGCAGTATTTT	CASSPPGADTQYF
.	TRBD1	TRBV5-1	TRBJ2-4	TGCGCCAGCAGTTTGGGACAGGATACTTTACTAGCCAAAAACATTCAGTACTTC	CASSLGQDTLLAKNIQYF
.	.	TRBV30	TRBJ1-4	TGTGCCTGGGGACCCAAGGGATTTGATGAAAAACTGTTTTTT	CAWGPKGFDEKLFF
.	TRBD2	TRBV10-3	TRBJ2-3	TGTGCCATTCAAGCGGGGGGGCCGTCGGTCGATACGCAGTATTTT	CAIQAGGPSVDTQYF
few	TRBD1	TRBV30	TRBJ1-2	TGTGCCTGGAGTAGGGGACAGGGTGATGGCTACACCTTC	CAWSRGQGDGYTF
.	.	TRBV6-1	TRBJ1-5	TGTGCCAGCAGTGACAGGGAATCTAATCAGCCCCAGCATTTT	CASSDRESNQPQHF
few	.	TRBV7-2	TRBJ2-5	TGTGCCAGCAGCTTAAGACGGGAGGAGACCCAGTACTTC	CASSLRREETQYF
.	.	TRBV11-3	TRBJ2-7	TGTGCCAGCAGTGGCGAGGGGAACTTTGACGAGCAGTACTTC	CASSGEGNFDEQYF
.	TRBD1	TRBV11-1	TRBJ1-3	TGTGCCAGCAGCCCAACAGGGGAGGCTGGAAACACCATATATTTT	CASSPTGEAGNTIYF
.	.	TRBV6-1	TRBJ2-7	TGTGCCAGCTCGTACAGGGTGATACTTGACGAGCAGTACTTC	CASSYRVILDEQYF
.	.	TRBV11-3	TRBJ2-7	TGTGCCAGCAGCTTGGGCGGGGATAGCCACGAGCAGTACTTC	CASSLGGDSHEQYF
.	TRBD1	TRBV25-1	TRBJ2-7	TGTGCCAGCAACCCCTCCGGGACAGGGCCGGCGCAGTACTTC	CASNPSGTGPAQYF
.	.	TRBV29-1	TRBJ1-1	TGCAGCGTTAGGGTAGGGTTCTCTGAAGCTTTCTTT	CSVRVGFSEAFF
.	TRBD2	TRBV15	TRBJ2-1	TGTGCCACCAGCCTGGGACTAGCGGACAACAATGAGCAGTTCTTC	CATSLGLADNNEQFF
.	.	TRBV7-6	TRBJ2-7	TGTGCCAGCAGCTTTCAGGGGGGGCCCCTCTACGAGCAGTACTTC	CASSFQGGPLYEQYF
many	.	TRBV29-1	TRBJ1-2	TGCAGCGTAGTCGGGGAAGGTGGCTATGGCTACACCTTC	CSVVGEGGYGYTF
.	TRBD1	TRBV18	TRBJ1-5	TGTGCCAGCTCACCGGACAGGGATCAGCCCCAGCATTTT	CASSPDRDQPQHF
few	TRBD1	TRBV7-6	TRBJ1-2	TGTGCCAGCAGCCAGGGACAGGGGGTCGGTGGCTACACCTTC	CASSQGQGVGGYTF
.	TRBD2	TRBV29-1	TRBJ2-3	TGCAGCGCTATGCAAGGGCCAGGGAGGGAGGCGAATACGCAGTATTTT	CSAMQGPGREANTQYF
few	TRBD1	TRBV5-1	TRBJ1-2	TGCGCCAGCAGCTTATCCTCAGGGGGCCGTGGCTACACCTTC	CASSLSSGGRGYTF
few	.	TRBV2	TRBJ1-5	TGTGCCAGCAGTGAATACTCCGGGGATCAGCCCCAGCATTTT	CASSEYSGDQPQHF
.	.	TRBV5-4	TRBJ2-3	TGTGCCAGCAGCTTGGTGGGGGATACGCAGTATTTT	CASSLVGDTQYF